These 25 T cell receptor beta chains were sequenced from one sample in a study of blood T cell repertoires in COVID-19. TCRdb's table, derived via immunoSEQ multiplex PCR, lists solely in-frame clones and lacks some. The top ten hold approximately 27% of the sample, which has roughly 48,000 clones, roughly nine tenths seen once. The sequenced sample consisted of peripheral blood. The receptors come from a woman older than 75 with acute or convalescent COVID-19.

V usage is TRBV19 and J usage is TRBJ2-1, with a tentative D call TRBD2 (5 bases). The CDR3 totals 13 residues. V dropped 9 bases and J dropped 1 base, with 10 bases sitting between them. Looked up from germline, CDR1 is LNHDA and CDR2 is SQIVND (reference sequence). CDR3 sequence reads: CASGPGSYNEQFF. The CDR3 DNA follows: TGTGCCAGCGGGCCGGGGTCCTACAATGAGCAGTTCTTC.

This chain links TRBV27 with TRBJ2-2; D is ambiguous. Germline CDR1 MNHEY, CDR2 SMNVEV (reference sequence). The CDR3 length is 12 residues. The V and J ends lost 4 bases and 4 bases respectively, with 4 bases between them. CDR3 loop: CASSYFTGELFF. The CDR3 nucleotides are TGTGCCAGCAGTTACTTCACCGGGGAGCTGTTTTTT.

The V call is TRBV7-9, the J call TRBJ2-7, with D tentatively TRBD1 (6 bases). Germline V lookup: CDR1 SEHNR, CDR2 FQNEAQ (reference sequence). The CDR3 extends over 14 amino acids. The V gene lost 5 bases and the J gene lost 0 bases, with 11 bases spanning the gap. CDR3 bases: TGTGCCAGCAGCGACCGGGACAACTCCTACGAGCAGTACTTC. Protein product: CASSDRDNSYEQYF.

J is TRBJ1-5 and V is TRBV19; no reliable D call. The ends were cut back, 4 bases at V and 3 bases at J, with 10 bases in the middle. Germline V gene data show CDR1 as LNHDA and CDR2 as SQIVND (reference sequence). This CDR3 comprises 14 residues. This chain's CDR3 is CASSTPGYNQPQHF. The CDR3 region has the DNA TGTGCCAGTAGTACCCCGGGGTACAATCAGCCCCAGCATTTT.

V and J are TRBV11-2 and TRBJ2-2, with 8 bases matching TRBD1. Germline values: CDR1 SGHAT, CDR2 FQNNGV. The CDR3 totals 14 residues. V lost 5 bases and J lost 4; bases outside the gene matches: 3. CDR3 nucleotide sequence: TGTGCCAGCAGCAGGACAGGGCCCACCGGGGAGCTGTTTTTT. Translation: CASSRTGPTGELFF.

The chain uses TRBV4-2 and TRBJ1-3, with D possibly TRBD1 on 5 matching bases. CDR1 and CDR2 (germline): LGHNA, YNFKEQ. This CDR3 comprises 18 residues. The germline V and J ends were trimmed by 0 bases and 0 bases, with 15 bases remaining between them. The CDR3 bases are TGTGCCAGCAGCCAAGAGATGGGGCAGTCCTTCTCTGGAAACACCATATATTTT. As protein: CASSQEMGQSFSGNTIYF.

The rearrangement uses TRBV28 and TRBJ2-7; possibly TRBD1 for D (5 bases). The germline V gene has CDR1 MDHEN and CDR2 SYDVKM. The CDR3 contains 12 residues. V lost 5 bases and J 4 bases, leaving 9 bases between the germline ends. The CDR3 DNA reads TGTGCCAGCAGTAACAGGTTTTACGAGCAGTACGTC. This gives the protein CASSNRFYEQYV.

The CDR3 here is CASSKTGGDYVDTEAFF. The CDR3 DNA reads TGCGCCAGCAGCAAGACAGGGGGCGATTACGTGGACACTGAAGCTTTCTTT. This chain connects TRBV5-1 to TRBJ1-1, with 10 positions matching TRBD1. The CDR3 spans 17 residues. Germline V CDR1 and CDR2: SGHRS, YFSETQ. V was pared by 4 bases and J by 3 bases, with 12 bases of the junction left unmatched.

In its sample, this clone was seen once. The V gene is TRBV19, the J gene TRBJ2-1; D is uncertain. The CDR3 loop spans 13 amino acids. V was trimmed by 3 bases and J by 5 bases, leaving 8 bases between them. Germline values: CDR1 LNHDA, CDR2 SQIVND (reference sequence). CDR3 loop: CASSMALNNEQFF. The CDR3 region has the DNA TGTGCCAGTAGTATGGCCCTTAACAATGAGCAGTTCTTC.

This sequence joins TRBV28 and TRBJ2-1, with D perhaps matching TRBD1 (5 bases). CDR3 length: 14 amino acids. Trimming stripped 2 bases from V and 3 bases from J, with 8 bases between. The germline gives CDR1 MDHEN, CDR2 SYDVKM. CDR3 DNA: TGTGCCAGCAGTTTAAGGGGAAGCTACAATGAGCAGTTCTTC. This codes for CASSLRGSYNEQFF. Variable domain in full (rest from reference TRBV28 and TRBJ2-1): DVKVTQSSRYLVKRTGEKVFLECVQDMDHENMFWYRQDPGLGLRLIYFSYDVKMKEKGDIPEGYSVSREKKERFSLILESASTNQTSMYLCASSLRGSYNEQFFGPGTRLTVL.

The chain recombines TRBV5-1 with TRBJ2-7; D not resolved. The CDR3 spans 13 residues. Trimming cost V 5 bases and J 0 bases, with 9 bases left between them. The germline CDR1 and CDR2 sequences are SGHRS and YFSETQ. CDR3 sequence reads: CASSIDISYEQYF. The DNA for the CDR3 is TGCGCCAGCAGTATAGACATCTCCTACGAGCAGTACTTC.

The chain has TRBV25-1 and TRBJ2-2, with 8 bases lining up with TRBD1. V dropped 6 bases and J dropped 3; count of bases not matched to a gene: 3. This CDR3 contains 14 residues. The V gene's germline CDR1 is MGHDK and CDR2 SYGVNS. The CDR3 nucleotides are TGTGCCAGCAGGGAGGACAGGGACACCGGGGAGCTGTTTTTT. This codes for CASREDRDTGELFF.

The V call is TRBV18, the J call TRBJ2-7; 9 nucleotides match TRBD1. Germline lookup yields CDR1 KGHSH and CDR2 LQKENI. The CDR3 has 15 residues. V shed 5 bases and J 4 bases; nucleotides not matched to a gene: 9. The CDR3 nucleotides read TGTGCCAGCTCATCCTACCGGGACAGGGATTACGAGCAGTACTTC. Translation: CASSSYRDRDYEQYF.

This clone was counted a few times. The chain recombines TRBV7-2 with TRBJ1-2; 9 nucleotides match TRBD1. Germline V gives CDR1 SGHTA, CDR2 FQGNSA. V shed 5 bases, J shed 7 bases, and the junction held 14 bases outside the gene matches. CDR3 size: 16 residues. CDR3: CASSLPRDRDSSGYTF. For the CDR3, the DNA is TGTGCCAGCAGCCTCCCCCGGGACAGGGATTCGTCTGGCTACACCTTC.

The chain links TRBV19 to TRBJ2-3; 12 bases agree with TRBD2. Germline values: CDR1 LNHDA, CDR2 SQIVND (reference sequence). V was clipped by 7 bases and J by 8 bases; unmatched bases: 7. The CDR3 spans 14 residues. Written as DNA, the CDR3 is TGTGCCAGTACCCCTAGCGGGGGGGCCGGTACGCAGTATTTT. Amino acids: CASTPSGGAGTQYF.

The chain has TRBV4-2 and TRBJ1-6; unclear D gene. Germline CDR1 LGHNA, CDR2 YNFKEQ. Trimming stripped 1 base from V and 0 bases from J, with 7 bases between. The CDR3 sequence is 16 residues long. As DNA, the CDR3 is TGTGCCAGCAGCCAAGGCTACAGCTCCTATAATTCACCCCTCCACTTT. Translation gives CASSQGYSSYNSPLHF.

CDR3 nucleotide sequence: TGTGCCAGCAGTATTCTTACCGGGGAGCTGTTTTTT. This gives the protein CASSILTGELFF. The chain has TRBV28 and TRBJ2-2; D is unresolved. The CDR3 has 12 amino acids. Germline V gives CDR1 MDHEN, CDR2 SYDVKM. V was clipped by 5 bases and J by 5 bases, with 6 bases between them.

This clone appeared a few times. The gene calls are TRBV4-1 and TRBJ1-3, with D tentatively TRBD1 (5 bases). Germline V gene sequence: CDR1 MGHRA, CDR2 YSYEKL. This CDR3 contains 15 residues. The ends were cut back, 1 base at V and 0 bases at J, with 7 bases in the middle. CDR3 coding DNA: TGCGCCAGCAGCCAAGGACAGCTCTCTGGAAACACCATATATTTT. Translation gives CASSQGQLSGNTIYF.

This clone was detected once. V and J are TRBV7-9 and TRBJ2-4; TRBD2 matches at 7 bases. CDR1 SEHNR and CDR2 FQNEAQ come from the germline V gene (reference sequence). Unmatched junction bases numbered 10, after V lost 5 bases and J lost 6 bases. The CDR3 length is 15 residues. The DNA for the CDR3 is TGTGCCAGCAGCCCCCCTGGGGGGGAAGGAAACATTCAGTACTTC. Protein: CASSPPGGEGNIQYF. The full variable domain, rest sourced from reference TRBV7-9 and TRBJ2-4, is DTGVSQNPRHKITKRGQNVTFRCDPISEHNRLYWYRQTLGQGPEFLTYFQNEAQLEKSRLLSDRFSAERPKGSFSTLEIQRTEQGDSAMYLCASSPPGGEGNIQYFGAGTRLSVL.

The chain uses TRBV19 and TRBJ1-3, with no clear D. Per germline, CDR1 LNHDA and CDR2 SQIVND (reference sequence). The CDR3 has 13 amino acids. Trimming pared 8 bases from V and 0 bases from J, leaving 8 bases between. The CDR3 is CASAESSGNTIYF. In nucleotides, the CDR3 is TGTGCCAGTGCGGAGAGCTCTGGAAACACCATATATTTT.

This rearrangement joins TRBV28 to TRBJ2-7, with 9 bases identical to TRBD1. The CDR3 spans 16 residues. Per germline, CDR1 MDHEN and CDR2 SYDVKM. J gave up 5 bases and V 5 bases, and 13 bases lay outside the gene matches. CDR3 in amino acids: CASSPPGQGPANEQYV. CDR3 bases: TGTGCCAGCAGTCCCCCGGGACAGGGACCCGCCAACGAGCAGTACGTC.

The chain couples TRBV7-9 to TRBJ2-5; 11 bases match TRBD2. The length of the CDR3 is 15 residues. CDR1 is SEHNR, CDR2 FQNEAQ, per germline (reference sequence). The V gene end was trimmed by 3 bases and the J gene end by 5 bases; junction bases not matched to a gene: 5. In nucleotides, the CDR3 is TGTGCCAGCAGCTTTGAACTAGCGGGGGCCGAGACCCAGTACTTC. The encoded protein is CASSFELAGAETQYF.

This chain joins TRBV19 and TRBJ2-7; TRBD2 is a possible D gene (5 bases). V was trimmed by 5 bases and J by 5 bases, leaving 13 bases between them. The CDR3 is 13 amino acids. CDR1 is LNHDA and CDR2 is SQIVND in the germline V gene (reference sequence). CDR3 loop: CASSVSRDNEQYF. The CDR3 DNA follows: TGTGCCAGTAGTGTCTCCCGGGATAACGAGCAGTACTTC.

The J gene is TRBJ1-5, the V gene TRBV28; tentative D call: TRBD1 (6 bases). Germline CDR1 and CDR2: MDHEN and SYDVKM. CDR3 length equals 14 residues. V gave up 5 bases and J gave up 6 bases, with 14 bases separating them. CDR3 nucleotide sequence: TGTGCCAGCAGTCCCGCAGGGGAGGGTCAGCCCCAGCATTTT. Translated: CASSPAGEGQPQHF. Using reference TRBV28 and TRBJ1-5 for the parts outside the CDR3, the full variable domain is DVKVTQSSRYLVKRTGEKVFLECVQDMDHENMFWYRQDPGLGLRLIYFSYDVKMKEKGDIPEGYSVSREKKERFSLILESASTNQTSMYLCASSPAGEGQPQHFGDGTRLSIL.

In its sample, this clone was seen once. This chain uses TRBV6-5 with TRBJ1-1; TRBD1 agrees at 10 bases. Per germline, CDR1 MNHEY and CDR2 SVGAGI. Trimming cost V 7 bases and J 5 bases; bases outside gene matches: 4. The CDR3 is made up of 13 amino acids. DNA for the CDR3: TGTGCCAGCACCGGGACAGGGGTGACTGAAGCTTTCTTT. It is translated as CASTGTGVTEAFF.